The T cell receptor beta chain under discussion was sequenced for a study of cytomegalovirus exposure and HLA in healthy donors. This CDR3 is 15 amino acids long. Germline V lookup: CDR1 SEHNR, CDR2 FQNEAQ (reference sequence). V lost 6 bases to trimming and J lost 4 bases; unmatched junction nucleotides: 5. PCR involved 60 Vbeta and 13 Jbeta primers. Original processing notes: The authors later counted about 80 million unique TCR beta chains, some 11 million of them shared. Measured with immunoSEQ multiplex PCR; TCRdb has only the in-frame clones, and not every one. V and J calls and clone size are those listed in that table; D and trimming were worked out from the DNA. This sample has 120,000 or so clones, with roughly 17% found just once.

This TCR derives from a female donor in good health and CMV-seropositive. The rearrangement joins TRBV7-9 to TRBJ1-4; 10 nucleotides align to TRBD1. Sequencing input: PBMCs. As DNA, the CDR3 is TGTGCCAGCAGACGACAGGGGGCGGGTAATGAAAAACTGTTTTTT. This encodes CASRRQGAGNEKLFF.